Detailed here is one T cell receptor beta chain. The data originate from a study of blood T cell repertoires in COVID-19. The wider study: Sources were T cells, B-cell-depleted T cells, or PBMCs; the material itself was cDNA or gDNA.

V lost 6 bases and J lost 1, with 9 bases in between. The CDR3 spans 13 residues. Germline V gene data show CDR1 as MNHEY and CDR2 as SVGAGI. Data came from immunoSEQ multiplex PCR; TCRdb stores just in-frame clones and leaves some out. The sample lists about 320,000 clones, 85% occurring once. The material sequenced was peripheral blood. V is TRBV6-5 and J is TRBJ1-1; no clear D gene. This TCR was recovered from a human donor in a cohort sampled during active COVID-19. CDR3 loop: CASRGSGNTEAFF. The CDR3 DNA is TGTGCCAGCAGGGGTTCAGGGAACACTGAAGCTTTCTTT.